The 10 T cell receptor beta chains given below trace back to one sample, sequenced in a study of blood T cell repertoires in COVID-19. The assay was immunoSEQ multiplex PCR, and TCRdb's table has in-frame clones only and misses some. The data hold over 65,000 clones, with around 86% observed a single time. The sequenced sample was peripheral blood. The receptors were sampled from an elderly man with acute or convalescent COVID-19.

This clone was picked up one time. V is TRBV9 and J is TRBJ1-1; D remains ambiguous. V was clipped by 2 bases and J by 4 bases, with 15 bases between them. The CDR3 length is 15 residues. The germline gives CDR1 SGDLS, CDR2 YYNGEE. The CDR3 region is CASSVTRGGLTEAFF. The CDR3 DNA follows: TGTGCCAGCAGCGTTACCCGTGGCGGCCTCACTGAAGCTTTCTTT.

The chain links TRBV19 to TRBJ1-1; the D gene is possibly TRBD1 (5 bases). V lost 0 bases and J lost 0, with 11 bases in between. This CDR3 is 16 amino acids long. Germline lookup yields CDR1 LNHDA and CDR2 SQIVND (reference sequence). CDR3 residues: CASSIDRTGVNTEAFF. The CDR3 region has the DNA TGTGCCAGTAGTATAGATCGCACGGGGGTGAACACTGAAGCTTTCTTT.

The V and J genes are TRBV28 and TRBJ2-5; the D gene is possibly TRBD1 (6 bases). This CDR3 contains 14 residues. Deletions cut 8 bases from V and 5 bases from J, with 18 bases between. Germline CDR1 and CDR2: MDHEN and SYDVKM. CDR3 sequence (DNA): TGTGCCAGCTGCAAGGGGGAAGTTAGGGAGACCCAGTACTTC. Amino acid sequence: CASCKGEVRETQYF.

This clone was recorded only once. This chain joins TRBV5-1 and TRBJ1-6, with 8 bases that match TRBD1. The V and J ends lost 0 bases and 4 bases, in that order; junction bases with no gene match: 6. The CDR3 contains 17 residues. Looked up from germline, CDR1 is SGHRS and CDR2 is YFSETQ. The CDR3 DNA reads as TGCGCCAGCAGCTTGGGACCAGGGGGCGGTTATAATTCACCCCTCCACTTT. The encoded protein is CASSLGPGGGYNSPLHF.

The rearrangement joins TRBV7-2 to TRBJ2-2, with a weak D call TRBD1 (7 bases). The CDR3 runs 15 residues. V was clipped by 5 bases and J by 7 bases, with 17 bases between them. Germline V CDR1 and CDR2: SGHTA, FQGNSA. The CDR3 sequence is CASSRWAGGIGELFF. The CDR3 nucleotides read TGTGCCAGCAGCCGCTGGGCAGGGGGGATCGGGGAGCTGTTTTTT.

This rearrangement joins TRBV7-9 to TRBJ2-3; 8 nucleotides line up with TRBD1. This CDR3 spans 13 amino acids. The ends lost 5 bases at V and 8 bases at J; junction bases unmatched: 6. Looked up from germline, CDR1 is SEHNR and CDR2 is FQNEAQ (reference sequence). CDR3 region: CASSGQGPRTQYF. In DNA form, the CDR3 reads TGTGCCAGCAGCGGACAGGGACCGCGTACGCAGTATTTT. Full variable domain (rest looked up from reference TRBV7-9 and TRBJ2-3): DTGVSQNPRHKITKRGQNVTFRCDPISEHNRLYWYRQTLGQGPEFLTYFQNEAQLEKSRLLSDRFSAERPKGSFSTLEIQRTEQGDSAMYLCASSGQGPRTQYFGPGTRLTVL.

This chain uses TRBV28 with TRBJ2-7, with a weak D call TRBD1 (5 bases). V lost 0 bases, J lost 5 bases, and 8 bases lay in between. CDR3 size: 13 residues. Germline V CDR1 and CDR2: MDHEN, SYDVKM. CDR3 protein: CASSLWQGNEQYF. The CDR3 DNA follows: TGTGCCAGCAGTTTATGGCAGGGCAACGAGCAGTACTTC.

The CDR3 DNA is TGCGCCAGCAGCGGGGAAGCGGGAGGCTCCTACAATGAGCAGTTCTTC. Residues: CASSGEAGGSYNEQFF. This rearrangement joins TRBV5-1 to TRBJ2-1, with 9 positions matching TRBD2. Germline assignment: CDR1 SGHRS and CDR2 YFSETQ. Trimming removed 4 bases from V and 0 bases from J; junction bases left unmatched: 5. This CDR3 has 16 residues.

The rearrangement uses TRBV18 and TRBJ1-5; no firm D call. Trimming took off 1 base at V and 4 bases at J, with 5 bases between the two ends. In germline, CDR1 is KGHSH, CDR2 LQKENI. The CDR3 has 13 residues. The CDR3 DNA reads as TGTGCCAGCTCACCACTGAGAAATCAGCCCCAGCATTTT. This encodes CASSPLRNQPQHF. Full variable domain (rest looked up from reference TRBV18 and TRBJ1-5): NAGVMQNPRHLVRRRGQEARLRCSPMKGHSHVYWYRQLPEEGLKFMVYLQKENIIDESGMPKERFSAEFPKEGPSILRIQQVVRGDSAAYFCASSPLRNQPQHFGDGTRLSIL.

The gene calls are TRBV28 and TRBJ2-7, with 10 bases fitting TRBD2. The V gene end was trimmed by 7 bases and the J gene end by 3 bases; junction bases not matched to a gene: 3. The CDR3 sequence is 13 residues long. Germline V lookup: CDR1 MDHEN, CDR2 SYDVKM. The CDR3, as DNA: TGTGCCAGCACTAGCGGGAGTAGCTACGAGCAGTACTTC. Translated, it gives CASTSGSSYEQYF.